These T cell receptor beta chains were read from a single sample in a study of blood T cell repertoires in COVID-19. Some clones are missing from TCRdb's copy, which holds only in-frame ones; the method was immunoSEQ multiplex PCR. The sample shows 150,000 or so clones, approximately 82% of them seen only once. Sequences were obtained from PBMCs or T cells enriched from blood (not recorded which). Receptor source: a man aged 60-69 years who had recovered from COVID-19. CDR3s include the opening cysteine and the closing phenylalanine or tryptophan.

TRBV27	TRBJ2-7	CASSLQPPDRYEQYF
TRBV18	TRBJ1-2	CASSPLKTQGGHGYTF
TRBV6-4	TRBJ1-5	CASSWTGGQPQHF
TRBV6-5	TRBJ1-2	CARRDQASNGYTF
TRBV29-1	TRBJ1-2	CSVEGSRDRGANGYTF
TRBV25-1	TRBJ2-2	CASHTSGVVGELFF
TRBV5-1	TRBJ2-1	CASSLAQQEYYNEQFF
TRBV7-8	TRBJ2-2	CASSLVGGATGELFF
TRBV5-1	TRBJ1-5	CASRLTAGGNQPQHF
TRBV7-2	TRBJ1-1	CASSLNQASGTEAFF
TRBV5-4	TRBJ1-3	CASSAPGLLSGNTIYF
TRBV5-8	TRBJ1-2	CASSFGQGAYYGYTF
TRBV7-8	TRBJ1-5	CASSFTGDSNQPQHF
TRBV14	TRBJ1-3	CASSQARSGNTIYF
TRBV10-3	TRBJ1-2	CAISVEGAGYGYTF
TRBV9	TRBJ1-2	CASSVETGFVYGYTF
TRBV16	TRBJ1-1	CASSPARGATEAFF
TRBV20-1	TRBJ2-3	CSASLGADTQYF
TRBV12-3/TRBV12-4	TRBJ2-7	CASSLVGVQYF
TRBV6-2/TRBV6-3	TRBJ2-7	CASSYRRALGYEQYF
TRBV7-9	TRBJ2-1	CASSSRTSGGANEQFF
TRBV7-2	TRBJ2-1	CASSLRVGTSGYNEQFF
TRBV9	TRBJ2-2	CASSVGGGTRELFF
TRBV28	TRBJ1-1	CASSFIDRGAFF
TRBV7-2	TRBJ2-3	CASSRKSTDTQYF
TRBV29-1	TRBJ2-7	CSVEDSDSPTYEQYF
TRBV2	TRBJ2-4	CASLGGGKNIQYF
TRBV7-2	TRBJ2-1	CASSLGGLAAYNEQFF
TRBV3-1/TRBV3-2	TRBJ2-7	CASSQNLGLAGVYEQYF
TRBV10-3	TRBJ1-2	CTSREGQGNYGYTF
TRBV11-2	TRBJ2-3	CASSLGGGFTDTQYF
TRBV7-9	TRBJ1-6	CASSPSGGGKSPLHF
TRBV28	TRBJ2-5	CASSFYGGYQETQYF
TRBV11-2	TRBJ1-3	CASSLVGGEGNTIYF
TRBV10-3	TRBJ1-5	CAISDTIPGQGDYQPQHF
TRBV5-6	TRBJ1-2	CASSLSRGAGGYTF
TRBV5-6	TRBJ1-1	CASSLTGRTMLSTEAFF
TRBV12-3/TRBV12-4	TRBJ1-2	CASSADRGHGYTF
TRBV7-8	TRBJ1-2	CASSLRQQNYGYTF
TRBV5-5	TRBJ2-5	CASSPPGLAGPLQETQYF
TRBV7-3	TRBJ2-7	CASSLRTSGGRETYEQYF
TRBV4-1	TRBJ1-1	CASSSGNTEAFF
TRBV5-1	TRBJ1-1	CASSPNRVGNTEAFF
TRBV19	TRBJ1-2	CASSPGDYGYTF
TRBV11-3	TRBJ2-5	CASSRSGGLQETQYF
TRBV6-5	TRBJ1-5	CASSYSRLGDQPQHF
TRBV5-1	TRBJ2-3	CASSRVLAGGSTDTQYF
TRBV29-1	TRBJ2-5	CSVDRDSQETQYF
TRBV11-2	TRBJ1-4	CASSFEGVEKLFF
TRBV15	TRBJ1-3	CATSRDLSDRGNTIYF
TRBV9	TRBJ2-2	CASSVGASVNTGELFF
TRBV4-1	TRBJ1-1	CASSESSVGATEAFF
TRBV24-1	TRBJ2-1	CATSDPLGGNEQFF